This T cell receptor beta chain is drawn from a study of T cell changes during pregnancy in multiple sclerosis. The CDR3 totals 12 residues. Deletions cut 8 bases from V and 0 bases from J, with 6 bases between. Per germline, CDR1 KGHSH and CDR2 LQKENI. Measured with immunoSEQ multiplex PCR; TCRdb has only the in-frame clones, and not every one. In the table there are 30,000 to 40,000 clones, around nine tenths of which are singletons. This chain links TRBV18 with TRBJ2-3, with D unresolved. This receptor was obtained from a female donor in good health, enrolled as a control in a pregnancy study. This specimen was CD4+ T cells from peripheral blood mononuclear cells, taken after pregnancy. CDR3 protein: CASGGSTDTQYF. As DNA, the CDR3 is TGTGCCAGCGGTGGCAGCACAGATACGCAGTATTTT. The entire variable domain, with the rest obtained from reference TRBV18 and TRBJ2-3, is as follows: NAGVMQNPRHLVRRRGQEARLRCSPMKGHSHVYWYRQLPEEGLKFMVYLQKENIIDESGMPKERFSAEFPKEGPSILRIQQVVRGDSAAYFCASGGSTDTQYFGPGTRLTVL.